These 30 T cell receptor beta chains share one sample of origin, sequenced in a study of post-analysis software for immune sequencing data. Sequencing libraries made from TCR beta cDNA carried unique molecular identifiers. Each CDR3 protein gets one entry after TCRdb re-called the PCR reads with MiXCR. The sample has hundreds of thousands of distinct CDR3 sequences, around 50% seen once; the top ten hold about 4.8%. Study conclusions and caveats: Relative to controls, patients had a few TRBV segments at higher frequency, with TRBV5-6, TRBV5-1 and TRBV20-1 among these.

The antigens of these receptors remain unknown. The sample was blood. These receptor sequences come from a girl aged 5-17 years with multiple sclerosis.

This clonotype has just a few counts. The chain employs TRBV10-3 and TRBJ2-7, with TRBD2 matching 8 bases. The CDR3 is 14 amino acids. From germline, CDR1 is ENHRY and CDR2 SYGVKD. With V trimmed by 6 bases and J by 2 bases, 6 bases remained unmatched. For the CDR3, the DNA is TGTGCCATCAGAGTGGACGGGAGGGCCTACGAGCAGTACTTC. Translated: CAIRVDGRAYEQYF.

This clonotype turned up a few times. The rearrangement uses TRBV6-4 and TRBJ2-3; D unresolved. V shed 0 bases and J shed 6 bases, with 13 bases lying between them. The CDR3 has 15 residues. Germline V gene lookup returns CDR1 MRHNA and CDR2 SNTAGT. Here the CDR3 DNA reads TGTGCCAGCAGTGACTCGCCTACCCTGGGGGATACGCAGTATTTT. Its protein is CASSDSPTLGDTQYF.

The chain joins TRBV20-1 to TRBJ2-3, with a weak D call TRBD1 (6 bases). Trimming shortened V by 5 bases and J by 2 bases, and 23 bases separated the two germline ends. The germline gives CDR1 DFQATT, CDR2 SNEGSKA (reference sequence). CDR3 size: 17 residues. The CDR3 DNA follows: TGCAGTGCTTGGGCTCCCCAAACAGGGACCTACACAGATACGCAGTATTTT. Its protein is CSAWAPQTGTYTDTQYF.

The chain is built from TRBV29-1 and TRBJ2-1; D is unresolved. V was pared by 7 bases and J by 11 bases, with 6 bases between. Per the germline V gene, CDR1 is SQVTM and CDR2 is ANQGSEA. This CDR3 contains 8 residues. The CDR3 nucleotides are TGCAGCGGTACAAAGCAGTTCTTC. Translating it yields CSGTKQFF.

This chain links TRBV6-5 with TRBJ2-4; 7 nucleotides agree with TRBD1. CDR3 length: 14 amino acids. Germline lookup yields CDR1 MNHEY and CDR2 SVGAGI. The junction had 8 bases not matched to a gene; V was cut back by 6 bases and J by 6 bases. CDR3: CASSRGGASNIQYF. CDR3 in DNA: TGTGCCAGCAGCAGAGGGGGCGCGTCAAACATTCAGTACTTC.

This clonotype was counted at least ten times. The chain couples TRBV29-1 to TRBJ2-3; tentative D call: TRBD2 (6 bases). CDR3 length: 12 residues. The V gene lost 4 bases and the J gene lost 4 bases, with 9 bases spanning the gap. Germline CDR1 is SQVTM and CDR2 is ANQGSEA. The CDR3 is CSVAGASDTQYF. The DNA for the CDR3 is TGCAGCGTTGCGGGAGCGTCAGATACGCAGTATTTT.

The chain couples TRBV5-1 to TRBJ2-3; 7 bases line up with TRBD1. V lost 4 bases and J lost 2; bases outside the gene matches: 7. CDR1 is SGHRS and CDR2 is YFSETQ in the germline V gene. The CDR3 runs 15 residues. CDR3 bases: TGCGCCAGCAGCGCGACAGGGACATTCACAGATACGCAGTATTTT. Translation: CASSATGTFTDTQYF.

The genes are TRBV3-1 and TRBJ2-3; D not certain. Deletions cut 4 bases from V and 2 bases from J, with 13 bases between. The CDR3 is 15 residues long. CDR1 and CDR2 from the germline V gene are LGHDT and YNNKEL (reference sequence). The chain's CDR3 is CASSLGAPPTDTQYF. The CDR3 DNA sequence: TGTGCCAGCAGCCTGGGCGCCCCTCCCACAGATACGCAGTATTTT.

This clonotype showed up many times. This rearrangement joins TRBV7-6 to TRBJ2-7; 9 bases agree with TRBD1. The ends lost 2 bases at V and 2 bases at J; junction bases unmatched: 4. Germline CDR1 is SGHVS and CDR2 is FNYEAQ. The CDR3 runs 15 residues. The CDR3 nucleotides are TGTGCCAGCAGCTTAACAGGGGGCGACCCCTACGAGCAGTACTTC. This gives the protein CASSLTGGDPYEQYF.

The J gene is TRBJ2-3, the V gene TRBV27; 12 bases fit TRBD2. The CDR3 contains 17 residues. Trimming cost V 0 bases and J 4 bases; bases outside gene matches: 5. In germline, CDR1 is MNHEY, CDR2 SMNVEV (reference sequence). DNA for the CDR3: TGTGCCAGCAGTTTATCGTTGACTAGCGGGAGTGCAGATACGCAGTATTTT. Translation: CASSLSLTSGSADTQYF.

This clonotype occurred a few times. The chain employs TRBV2 and TRBJ2-4; no clear D. The CDR3 sequence is 14 residues long. The V end lost 1 base, the J end lost 8 bases, and 12 bases lay between the germline ends. Germline V CDR1 and CDR2: SNHLY, FYNNEI. In nucleotides, the CDR3 is TGTGCCAGCAGTGAAGGCACCTCTATGCACATTCAGTACTTC. It codes for CASSEGTSMHIQYF. The complete variable domain, with remaining parts taken from reference TRBV2 and TRBJ2-4, reads EPEVTQTPSHQVTQMGQEVILRCVPISNHLYFYWYRQILGQKVEFLVSFYNNEISEKSEIFDDQFSVERPDGSNFTLKIRSTKLEDSAMYFCASSEGTSMHIQYFGAGTRLSVL.

The chain combines TRBV29-1 with TRBJ2-7; 10 positions match TRBD2. Germline CDR1 SQVTM, CDR2 ANQGSEA. V gave up 7 bases and J gave up 3 bases; unmatched junction bases: 6. The CDR3 loop spans 13 amino acids. CDR3 in DNA: TGCAGCGGCACGCTAGCGGGAGACTACGAGCAGTACTTC. Its translation: CSGTLAGDYEQYF.

The chain combines TRBV5-1 with TRBJ2-7; a possible D gene is TRBD1 (6 bases). This CDR3 contains 17 residues. The germline V gene encodes CDR1 SGHRS and CDR2 YFSETQ. V lost 1 base to trimming and J lost 4 bases, with 21 bases between them. CDR3: CASSLLFGGPIVYEQYF. The CDR3 coding sequence is TGCGCCAGCAGCTTGCTTTTTGGGGGCCCCATCGTATACGAGCAGTACTTC. Together with reference TRBV5-1 and TRBJ2-7, the CDR3 gives the full variable domain: KAGVTQTPRYLIKTRGQQVTLSCSPISGHRSVSWYQQTPGQGLQFLFEYFSETQRNKGNFPGRFSGRQFSNSRSEMNVSTLELGDSALYLCASSLLFGGPIVYEQYFGPGTRLTVT.

The gene calls are TRBV6-1 and TRBJ2-6, with D perhaps matching TRBD1 (6 bases). CDR1 and CDR2 (germline): MNHNS, SASEGT. The CDR3 contains 14 residues. V lost 10 bases and J lost 3, with 13 bases in between. DNA of the CDR3: TGTGCCACTCTGACAGGCTTTGGGGCCAACGTCCTGACTTTC. Its protein product is CATLTGFGANVLTF.

This clonotype was seen a few times. The chain uses TRBV7-9 and TRBJ2-7; no clear D. This CDR3 contains 13 residues. V lost 2 bases to trimming and J lost 0 bases, with 5 bases between them. Germline-derived CDR1 and CDR2 are SEHNR and FQNEAQ (reference sequence). CDR3 in DNA: TGTGCCAGCAGCTTAACTGACTCCTACGAGCAGTACTTC. It is translated as CASSLTDSYEQYF.

This clonotype was seen just once. The chain couples TRBV30 to TRBJ1-2; D might be TRBD1 (6 bases). This CDR3 comprises 19 residues. Between the trimmed V and J ends, which lost 0 bases and 4 bases, there was a span of 27 bases. Germline values: CDR1 GTSNPN, CDR2 SVGIG (reference sequence). CDR3 sequence (DNA): TGTGCCTGGAGTGTACGGCGATTGACACAGGGCCGAATCGGCTATGGCTACACCTTC. Translation gives CAWSVRRLTQGRIGYGYTF.

The rearrangement links TRBV6-1 to TRBJ2-5, with D hard to call. The length of the CDR3 is 14 residues. Germline V lookup: CDR1 MNHNS, CDR2 SASEGT. V gave up 4 bases and J gave up 5 bases, with 14 bases separating them. In nucleotides, the CDR3 is TGTGCCAGCAGTGGATCACCAATCGGGGAGACCCAGTACTTC. Translated, it gives CASSGSPIGETQYF.

This chain uses TRBV7-3 with TRBJ2-2; 12 bases line up with TRBD2. This CDR3 has 16 residues. Germline CDR1 SGHTA, CDR2 FQGTGA. The ends lost 4 bases at V and 5 bases at J; junction bases unmatched: 5. CDR3 protein: CASSSRLAGATGELFF. The CDR3 DNA reads as TGTGCCAGCAGCTCCAGACTAGCGGGAGCTACCGGGGAGCTGTTTTTT.

The genes are TRBV5-6 and TRBJ2-4; 8 nucleotides align to TRBD1. The end of the DNA is better explained by TRBJ2-7, so the J call may be wrong. CDR1 and CDR2 from the germline V gene are SGHDT and YYEEEE. CDR3 length equals 14 residues. The CDR3 loop reads CASRLGQESYEQYF. Written as DNA, the CDR3 is TGTGCCAGCAGACTGGGACAGGAGAGCTACGAGCAGTACTTC.

The chain joins TRBV20-1 to TRBJ1-1, with 7 positions matching TRBD1. Germline assignment: CDR1 DFQATT and CDR2 SNEGSKA (reference sequence). The CDR3 consists of 12 residues. J gave up 5 bases and V 5 bases, and 5 bases lay outside the gene matches. Here the CDR3 DNA reads TGCAGTGCTTCACAGGGGAAAACTGAAGCTTTCTTT. Protein: CSASQGKTEAFF.

With respect to this clonotype: A much bigger clone sits one base away, suggesting this may be a read error. This chain joins TRBV20-1 and TRBJ2-3; 8 bases are a match to TRBD1. Germline V lookup: CDR1 DFQATT, CDR2 SNEGSKA (reference sequence). This CDR3 is built from 15 residues. Here the CDR3 reads CSARPLDRETGTQYF. The CDR3 DNA follows: TGCAGTGCTAGACCTCTGGACAGGGAAACAGGTACGCAGTATTTT.

This clonotype was detected only a few times. The V and J genes are TRBV15 and TRBJ2-1; D not certain. In germline, CDR1 is LNHNV, CDR2 YYDKDF (reference sequence). There are 16 residues in the CDR3. The V end was cut by 0 bases, the J end by 0 bases, with 9 bases between. CDR3 DNA sequence: TGTGCCACCAGCAGAGAACCCTACAGCTCCTACAATGAGCAGTTCTTC. Protein sequence: CATSREPYSSYNEQFF.

The chain uses TRBV7-9 and TRBJ1-4, with D maybe TRBD1 (5 bases). V lost 5 bases, J lost 7 bases, and 17 bases lay in between. Per the germline V gene, CDR1 is SEHNR and CDR2 is FQNEAQ (reference sequence). The CDR3 is 15 amino acids. The CDR3 loop reads CASSPEGTIPEKLFF. The CDR3 coding sequence is TGTGCCAGCAGCCCAGAGGGGACTATTCCTGAAAAACTGTTTTTT.

The genes are TRBV19 and TRBJ2-5; either TRBD1 or TRBD2 may supply D (7 bases each). The J call may not be correct, given that the DNA end is closer to TRBJ2-7. Germline V gene data show CDR1 as LNHDA and CDR2 as SQIVND (reference sequence). CDR3 size: 12 residues. The CDR3 bases are TGTGCCAGTACCCCAGGGGGGGACGAGCAGTACTTC. Encoded protein: CASTPGGDEQYF.

This clonotype was observed a few times. This chain uses TRBV6-5 with TRBJ1-1; TRBD1 matches 7 bases. Germline V gene data show CDR1 as MNHEY and CDR2 as SVGAGI. The CDR3 runs to 17 residues. V lost 0 bases to trimming and J lost 7 bases; unmatched junction nucleotides: 14. CDR3 region: CASSYSSGATGQSEAFF. The CDR3 DNA sequence: TGTGCCAGCAGTTACTCGTCAGGGGCAACGGGACAGAGTGAAGCTTTCTTT.

This clonotype appeared once. A junction end diverges from the germline sequence, so it may reflect a read error. The chain recombines TRBV9 with TRBJ2-1; TRBD2 aligns across 7 bases. Germline V gene lookup returns CDR1 SGDLS and CDR2 YYNGEE. The CDR3 consists of 15 residues. The CDR3 nucleotides read TGTGCCAGCAGCCCCTTCTGGACTAGACACAATAAGCAGTTCTTC. This translates into CASSPFWTRHNKQFF. Combining the CDR3 with reference TRBV9 and TRBJ2-1 gives the whole variable domain DSGVTQTPKHLITATGQRVTLRCSPRSGDLSVYWYQQSLDQGLQFLIQYYNGEERAKGNILERFSAQQFPDLHSELNLSSLELGDSALYFCASSPFWTRHNKQFFGPGTRLTVL.

The gene calls are TRBV20-1 and TRBJ2-7; D uncertain. Trimming stripped 0 bases from V and 0 bases from J, with 15 bases between. Germline V gene sequence: CDR1 DFQATT, CDR2 SNEGSKA (reference sequence). This CDR3 comprises 16 residues. CDR3 nucleotide sequence: TGCAGTGCTAGAGATGAGTTAGGGCTGTCCTCCTACGAGCAGTACTTC. Its translation: CSARDELGLSSYEQYF.

Only a few counts were recorded for this clonotype. The rearrangement joins TRBV3-1 to TRBJ2-7; D tentatively reads TRBD1 or TRBD2 (5 bases each). Deletions cut 1 base from V and 4 bases from J, with 14 bases between. Per germline, CDR1 LGHDT and CDR2 YNNKEL (reference sequence). The CDR3 totals 15 residues. The CDR3 DNA is TGTGCCAGCAGCCAAGTTTCAGGGAGTGGGTACGAGCAGTACTTC. Translated: CASSQVSGSGYEQYF.

This clonotype was found a few times. The DNA for the CDR3 is TGCAGTGCTAGTCGTACGGAGGAGACCCAGTACTTC. Its protein product is CSASRTEETQYF. The chain couples TRBV20-1 to TRBJ2-5; D not certain. The CDR3 loop spans 12 amino acids. Germline V lookup: CDR1 DFQATT, CDR2 SNEGSKA (reference sequence). V gave up 3 bases and J gave up 5 bases, with 10 bases separating them.

Only one count was recorded for this clonotype. The chain couples TRBV5-1 to TRBJ1-6, with D tentatively TRBD1 (6 bases). The CDR3 consists of 14 residues. Germline CDR1 and CDR2: SGHRS and YFSETQ. V lost 3 bases to trimming and J lost 10 bases, with 14 bases between them. DNA of the CDR3: TGCGCCAGCAGCTGGGCGGGGGCACGGTCACCCCTCCACTTT. As protein: CASSWAGARSPLHF.